The 28 T cell receptor beta chains below all came from one sample that was sequenced in a study of shared clonotypes between healthy human individuals. Generated by immunoSEQ multiplex PCR, the TCRdb table keeps only in-frame clones and is missing some. The table lists 180,000 or so clones, 80% to 95% of them singletons, with about 0.067% in the top ten. The specimen was naive CD4+ T cells sorted from blood. Subset reported: CD45RA+ positively selected. These receptor sequences come from a woman aged 25 to 39 in good health.

The chain is built from TRBV6-1 and TRBJ2-7; D is possibly TRBD2 (5 bases). The CDR3 loop spans 15 amino acids. The V end was cut by 2 bases, the J end by 2 bases, with 13 bases between. CDR1 and CDR2 (germline): MNHNS, SASEGT. CDR3 in amino acids: CASSEWPDSAYEQYF. The CDR3 DNA follows: TGTGCCAGCAGTGAATGGCCAGATAGCGCCTACGAGCAGTACTTC.

The genes are TRBV19 and TRBJ2-1; 8 positions match TRBD2. The CDR3 loop spans 18 amino acids. Germline CDR1 LNHDA, CDR2 SQIVND (reference sequence). Losses at the gene ends were 0 bases for V and 8 bases for J; bases not matched to a gene: 15. The CDR3 region has the DNA TGTGCCAGTAGTATAGACGCTAGGGGAAGCGGGAGCCTCGATGAGCAGTTCTTC. Amino acid sequence: CASSIDARGSGSLDEQFF.

J is TRBJ1-2 and V is TRBV4-1; D is perhaps TRBD1 (6 bases). CDR3 size: 16 residues. V lost 2 bases, J lost 1 base, and 14 bases lay in between. Germline V lookup: CDR1 MGHRA, CDR2 YSYEKL. CDR3 nucleotide sequence: TGCGCCAGCAGCCAATTAGGACAGAAAGATAACTATGGCTACACCTTC. It encodes CASSQLGQKDNYGYTF.

This chain uses TRBV28 with TRBJ1-1, with D maybe TRBD1 (5 bases). V was trimmed by 7 bases and J by 5 bases, leaving 20 bases between them. Per germline, CDR1 MDHEN and CDR2 SYDVKM. The length of the CDR3 is 15 residues. DNA of the CDR3: TGTGCCAGCACTCAAATTACCAGGGTATCGACTGAAGCTTTCTTT. It codes for CASTQITRVSTEAFF.

This chain uses TRBV6-4 with TRBJ1-1; TRBD1 matches at 7 bases. The CDR3 is made up of 15 amino acids. Germline V gives CDR1 MRHNA, CDR2 SNTAGT. With 2 bases clipped from V and 3 bases from J, the junction kept 6 bases outside the gene matches. The chain's CDR3 is CASSDHRGGDTEAFF. The CDR3 bases are TGTGCCAGCAGTGACCACAGGGGTGGTGACACTGAAGCTTTCTTT.

This chain connects TRBV18 to TRBJ1-1, with 10 bases fitting TRBD1. The ends lost 6 bases at V and 6 bases at J; junction bases unmatched: 7. CDR1 is KGHSH, CDR2 LQKENI, per germline. The CDR3 spans 14 residues. CDR3 in amino acids: CASSSIGTGAEAFF. The CDR3 DNA reads TGTGCCAGCTCCTCTATTGGGACAGGGGCTGAAGCTTTCTTT.

The chain joins TRBV5-1 to TRBJ2-5, with D hard to call. Judging by the DNA end, TRBJ2-7 fits better; the J call may be wrong. Germline V gene sequence: CDR1 SGHRS, CDR2 YFSETQ. The CDR3 has 13 residues. The CDR3 spells CASSVGQSYEQYF. In nucleotides, the CDR3 is TGCGCCAGCAGCGTCGGTCAGAGCTACGAGCAGTACTTC.

This chain connects TRBV18 to TRBJ1-2; 9 bases align to TRBD1. The J segment lost 0 bases and the V segment lost 5 bases, leaving 4 bases of the junction unmatched. This CDR3 comprises 15 residues. The germline gives CDR1 KGHSH, CDR2 LQKENI. CDR3 nucleotides: TGTGCCAGCTCAACGGACAGGGGCCCTAACTATGGCTACACCTTC. It yields the protein CASSTDRGPNYGYTF.

The chain recombines TRBV4-2 with TRBJ2-7, with 11 bases that match TRBD2. CDR3 length equals 17 residues. J lost 2 bases, V lost 0 bases, and 6 bases had no gene match. The germline gives CDR1 LGHNA, CDR2 YNFKEQ. DNA of the CDR3: TGTGCCAGCAGCCAAGATTTGACTAGCGGGATCCCCTACGAGCAGTACTTC. Residues: CASSQDLTSGIPYEQYF.

V is TRBV2 and J is TRBJ1-4, with D unclear. The CDR3 loop spans 15 amino acids. Germline V gene data show CDR1 as SNHLY and CDR2 as FYNNEI. V gave up 7 bases and J gave up 0 bases, with 12 bases separating them. This CDR3 reads CASTWADATNEKLFF. Written as DNA, the CDR3 is TGTGCCAGCACCTGGGCGGATGCAACTAATGAAAAACTGTTTTTT.

The V gene is TRBV18, the J gene TRBJ2-5; D uncertain. Judging by the DNA end, TRBJ2-7 fits better; the J call may be wrong. The germline gives CDR1 KGHSH, CDR2 LQKENI. This CDR3 is built from 15 residues. CDR3 coding DNA: TGTGCCAGCTCACCACCGGGGTTCAGGACCTACGAGCAGTACTTC. Translating gives CASSPPGFRTYEQYF.

This chain links TRBV27 with TRBJ2-2, with 10 bases matching TRBD2. Trimming removed 5 bases from V and 1 base from J; junction bases left unmatched: 4. From germline, CDR1 is MNHEY and CDR2 SMNVEV (reference sequence). The CDR3 totals 16 residues. CDR3 nucleotides: TGTGCCAGCAGTATATTAGCGGGAGGGAACACCGGGGAGCTGTTTTTT. This codes for CASSILAGGNTGELFF.

In its sample, this clone was seen once. The J gene is TRBJ2-7, the V gene TRBV19; D remains unclear. V was shortened by 5 bases and J by 2 bases, with 7 bases between the two germline ends. The CDR3 sequence is 12 residues long. Per the germline V gene, CDR1 is LNHDA and CDR2 is SQIVND (reference sequence). CDR3 amino acids: CASSGVTYEQYF. CDR3 DNA: TGTGCCAGTAGTGGAGTCACCTACGAGCAGTACTTC.

The V call is TRBV6-5, the J call TRBJ1-5; the match to TRBD1 covers 8 bases. This CDR3 is built from 14 residues. V lost 4 bases to trimming and J lost 6 bases; unmatched junction nucleotides: 5. CDR1 and CDR2 (germline): MNHEY, SVGAGI. The CDR3 spells CASSSGQGRQPQHF. The CDR3 region has the DNA TGTGCCAGCAGTTCAGGACAGGGCCGTCAGCCCCAGCATTTT.

The CDR3 protein is CASSGLDSGQPQHF. The CDR3 coding sequence is TGTGCCAGCAGTGGCCTGGACAGCGGTCAGCCCCAGCATTTT. The chain has TRBV6-1 and TRBJ1-5; TRBD1 is a possible D gene (6 bases). The CDR3 length is 14 residues. V was cut by 4 bases and J by 6 bases, with 13 bases left in between. Germline assignment: CDR1 MNHNS and CDR2 SASEGT.

J is TRBJ2-1 and V is TRBV28, with 8 bases aligning to TRBD2. The CDR3 covers 13 residues. Germline V gene sequence: CDR1 MDHEN, CDR2 SYDVKM. Losses at the gene ends were 8 bases for V and 14 bases for J; bases not matched to a gene: 14. The CDR3 spells CASSLSGSRSKFF. CDR3 sequence (DNA): TGTGCCAGCTCCTTGAGCGGGAGCCGGTCGAAGTTCTTC.

The V call is TRBV7-9, the J call TRBJ1-1; TRBD1 is a possible D gene (6 bases). Per germline, CDR1 SEHNR and CDR2 FQNEAQ (reference sequence). There are 17 residues in the CDR3. The V end lost 5 bases, the J end lost 0 bases, and 19 bases lay between the germline ends. CDR3: CASSGRRGTPMNTEAFF. CDR3 nucleotides: TGTGCCAGCAGCGGCCGTCGCGGGACACCTATGAACACTGAAGCTTTCTTT.

This chain connects TRBV25-1 to TRBJ1-1; 9 bases match TRBD1. With V trimmed by 2 bases and J by 5 bases, 9 bases remained unmatched. This CDR3 has 16 amino acids. Germline CDR1 MGHDK, CDR2 SYGVNS. Written as DNA, the CDR3 is TGTGCCAGCAGTGAAATACCAGGACAGGGGAGGACTGAAGCTTTCTTT. As protein: CASSEIPGQGRTEAFF.

The rearrangement uses TRBV7-6 and TRBJ2-1; D gene unclear. The CDR3 has 13 residues. In germline, CDR1 is SGHVS, CDR2 FNYEAQ. The V end lost 1 base, the J end lost 4 bases, and 5 bases lay between the germline ends. The DNA of the CDR3 is TGTGCCAGCAGCTTAGTCCTTTACAATGAGCAGTTCTTC. It yields the protein CASSLVLYNEQFF.

The chain uses TRBV7-6 and TRBJ2-1; D is uncertain. Between the trimmed V and J ends, which lost 1 base and 4 bases, there was a span of 5 bases. Looked up from germline, CDR1 is SGHVS and CDR2 is FNYEAQ. The CDR3 loop spans 13 amino acids. Here the CDR3 reads CASSLDGYNEQFF. The CDR3 bases are TGTGCCAGCAGCTTAGACGGGTACAATGAGCAGTTCTTC.

The V and J genes are TRBV7-2 and TRBJ2-7; D is perhaps TRBD2 (6 bases). V gave up 2 bases and J gave up 7 bases, with 18 bases separating them. The CDR3 extends over 15 amino acids. CDR1 is SGHTA and CDR2 is FQGNSA in the germline V gene. Here the CDR3 reads CASSLSGGTLREQYF. CDR3 nucleotide sequence: TGTGCCAGCAGCTTATCTGGAGGGACCCTACGAGAGCAGTACTTC.

The genes are TRBV19 and TRBJ1-1, with TRBD1 matching 7 bases. Germline CDR1 is LNHDA and CDR2 is SQIVND (reference sequence). This CDR3 comprises 16 residues. The V segment lost 2 bases and the J segment 7 bases; nucleotides outside the gene matches: 13. DNA of the CDR3: TGTGCCAGTAGTATAAGAAAGACAGGGCTGAAGATTGAAGCTTTCTTT. It is translated as CASSIRKTGLKIEAFF.

J is TRBJ2-5 and V is TRBV6-1; 9 positions agree with TRBD2. Germline V gives CDR1 MNHNS, CDR2 SASEGT. The V gene end was trimmed by 8 bases and the J gene end by 5 bases; junction bases not matched to a gene: 6. The CDR3 is 13 residues long. The CDR3 reads CASGTLAGETQYF. The CDR3 DNA sequence: TGTGCCAGCGGGACTCTAGCGGGGGAGACCCAGTACTTC.

CDR3 bases: TGTGCCAGTAGCGTCCAATTACGGGATCCCAAAAGGCATTTT. Translation: CASSVQLRDPKRHF. The chain employs TRBV19 and TRBJ1-5; D is ambiguous. This CDR3 is 14 amino acids long. Germline V lookup: CDR1 LNHDA, CDR2 SQIVND (reference sequence). V was pared by 6 bases and J by 15 bases, with 24 bases between. The whole variable domain, filled in from reference TRBV19 and TRBJ1-5, reads DGGITQSPKYLFRKEGQNVTLSCEQNLNHDAMYWYRQDPGQGLRLIYYSQIVNDFQKGDIAEGYSVSREKKESFPLTVTSAQKNPTAFYLCASSVQLRDPKRHFGDGTRLSIL.

This chain uses TRBV13 with TRBJ1-2, with D maybe TRBD1 (5 bases). Trimming cost V 7 bases and J 1 base, with 10 bases left between them. Germline V lookup: CDR1 PRHDT, CDR2 FYEKMQ (reference sequence). The CDR3 covers 13 residues. Here the CDR3 DNA reads TGTGCCAGCACCATCGGGGGTAACTATGGCTACACCTTC. Amino acids: CASTIGGNYGYTF.

The rearrangement joins TRBV10-2 to TRBJ1-5; D remains ambiguous. In germline, CDR1 is WSHSY, CDR2 SAAADI. V dropped 2 bases and J dropped 9 bases, with 8 bases sitting between them. The CDR3 has 12 residues. The CDR3 sequence: CASSEGSRPQHF. In DNA form, the CDR3 reads TGCGCCAGCAGTGAGGGGAGTCGGCCCCAGCATTTT.

The rearrangement joins TRBV27 to TRBJ2-7; D is perhaps TRBD1 (6 bases). The CDR3 contains 15 residues. The V and J ends lost 6 bases and 4 bases respectively, with 19 bases between them. Germline lookup yields CDR1 MNHEY and CDR2 SMNVEV (reference sequence). The CDR3 reads CASSYRDVRGYEQYF. CDR3 nucleotides: TGTGCCAGCAGCTACAGGGACGTCCGAGGATACGAGCAGTACTTC.

The CDR3: CASSISPGLATNEKLFF. The CDR3, as DNA: TGTGCCAGTAGTATATCCCCAGGGTTGGCGACTAATGAAAAACTGTTTTTT. This chain connects TRBV19 to TRBJ1-4; possible D gene TRBD1, 5 bases. Trimming cost V 2 bases and J 2 bases, with 15 bases left between them. The germline CDR1 and CDR2 sequences are LNHDA and SQIVND (reference sequence). The CDR3 sequence is 17 residues long.